This T cell receptor beta chain originates from a study of shared clonotypes between healthy human individuals. Study findings and constraints: Owing to a small donor count, the genetic and exposure-history diversity represented was limited. The sharing of 4% to 5.5% of naive CD4 clonotypes was seen across several donors. A generally larger estimated richness was seen in naive subsets than in memory subsets.

V was clipped by 5 bases and J by 0 bases, with 19 bases between them. Germline V gene data show CDR1 as SQVTM and CDR2 as ANQGSEA. The CDR3 has 16 residues. Regarding this clone: The antigen remains undetermined.

In the sorted-subset replicate PCRs, 150 to 200 ng DNA, 25,000 to 35,000 T cell genomes, was used. Only in-frame clones appear in the TCRdb table, and some are missing; sequencing was by immunoSEQ multiplex PCR. The profile shows 1.4 million to 1.5 million clones, 96% of them singletons. Sequenced material: naive CD4+ T cells sorted from blood. Indicated subset: CD45RA+ positively selected. The chain joins TRBV29-1 to TRBJ1-1, with a possible D match to TRBD1 (6 bases). This TCR was recovered from a man between 25 and 39 years old in good health. CDR3 protein: CSVYGASGQMNTEAFF. The DNA of the CDR3 is TGCAGCGTTTATGGGGCCTCGGGACAAATGAACACTGAAGCTTTCTTT.